Shown below are 30 T cell receptor beta chains from a single sample sequenced in a study of T cell changes during pregnancy in multiple sclerosis. TCRdb's copy holds only in-frame clones and misses some; the assay was immunoSEQ multiplex PCR. The repertoire holds approximately 50,000 clones, around 92% seen once, with under 0.85% in the top ten. This specimen consisted of CD4+ T cells from peripheral blood mononuclear cells, obtained in the third trimester of pregnancy. These receptors were obtained from a female donor with multiple sclerosis, enrolled in a pregnancy study.

J is TRBJ1-1 and V is TRBV14; no clear D gene. The CDR3 covers 13 residues. CDR1 SGHDN and CDR2 FVKESK come from the germline V gene. Trimming took 1 base from V and 2 from J, leaving 5 bases between them. The CDR3 DNA reads TGTGCCAGCAGCCAAGCCCCAAACACTGAAGCTTTCTTT. This codes for CASSQAPNTEAFF.

V is TRBV15 and J is TRBJ2-1; 8 bases map to TRBD2. V dropped 1 base and J dropped 0; count of bases not matched to a gene: 5. CDR1 LNHNV and CDR2 YYDKDF come from the germline V gene (reference sequence). CDR3 length equals 17 residues. CDR3 protein: CATSRGTSGSSYNEQFF. The CDR3 coding sequence is TGTGCCACCAGCAGAGGTACAAGCGGGAGCTCCTACAATGAGCAGTTCTTC. Drawing the rest from reference TRBV15 and TRBJ2-1, the complete variable domain is DAMVIQNPRYQVTQFGKPVTLSCSQTLNHNVMYWYQQKSSQAPKLLFHYYDKDFNNEADTPDNFQSRRPNTSFCFLDIRSPGLGDTAMYLCATSRGTSGSSYNEQFFGPGTRLTVL.

This sequence joins TRBV6-5 and TRBJ2-3; the D is unclear. V was shortened by 5 bases and J by 1 base, with 7 bases between the two germline ends. CDR1 is MNHEY, CDR2 SVGAGI, per germline. The CDR3 is made up of 13 amino acids. Written as DNA, the CDR3 is TGTGCCAGCAGTAAGCCCGGCACAGATACGCAGTATTTT. This sequence encodes CASSKPGTDTQYF.

DNA of the CDR3: TGTGCCAGCAGCTTGGAGACAGGGTGGAACTATGGCTACACCTTC. This encodes CASSLETGWNYGYTF. The rearrangement joins TRBV5-8 to TRBJ1-2; 7 bases match TRBD1. Germline CDR1 reads SGHTS; CDR2 reads YDEGEE. Trimming cost V 0 bases and J 2 bases; bases outside gene matches: 4. The length of the CDR3 is 15 residues. Full variable domain (missing parts from reference TRBV5-8 and TRBJ1-2): EAGVTQSPTHLIKTRGQQATLRCSPISGHTSVYWYQQALGLGLQFLLWYDEGEERNRGNFPPRFSGRQFPNYSSELNVNALELEDSALYLCASSLETGWNYGYTFGSGTRLTVV.

The chain joins TRBV7-6 to TRBJ2-7; TRBD1 aligns across 11 bases. The CDR3 has 16 amino acids. The V gene end was trimmed by 2 bases and the J gene end by 2 bases; junction bases not matched to a gene: 5. CDR1 SGHVS and CDR2 FNYEAQ come from the germline V gene. CDR3 in amino acids: CASSLIGGQGAYEQYF. The CDR3 region has the DNA TGTGCCAGCAGCTTAATCGGGGGACAGGGGGCCTACGAGCAGTACTTC.

V and J are TRBV28 and TRBJ1-1, with TRBD1 identical over 7 bases. J was trimmed by 5 bases and V by 2 bases; bases with no gene match: 11. CDR1 and CDR2 from the germline V gene are MDHEN and SYDVKM. The CDR3 has 16 amino acids. Here the CDR3 DNA reads TGTGCCAGCAGTTTACCCACCCGCCAGGGGGAGACTGAAGCTTTCTTT. It yields the protein CASSLPTRQGETEAFF.

The chain links TRBV18 to TRBJ1-1; 11 nucleotides align to TRBD1. Losses at the gene ends were 6 bases for V and 5 bases for J; bases not matched to a gene: 8. Germline V gene lookup returns CDR1 KGHSH and CDR2 LQKENI. The CDR3 has 15 amino acids. The CDR3 nucleotides read TGTGCCAGCTCGGTAGGACAGGGGGCCTGGACTGAAGCTTTCTTT. This translates into CASSVGQGAWTEAFF.

This chain uses TRBV30 with TRBJ2-2; TRBD2 agrees at 12 bases. The V gene's germline CDR1 is GTSNPN and CDR2 SVGIG (reference sequence). J lost 3 bases, V lost 5 bases, and 4 bases had no gene match. CDR3 length equals 15 residues. CDR3 residues: CAWASGRVDTGELFF. The CDR3 nucleotides are TGTGCCTGGGCTAGCGGGAGGGTGGACACCGGGGAGCTGTTTTTT.

The genes are TRBV6-6 and TRBJ2-7; D possibly corresponds to TRBD1 (6 bases). There are 14 residues in the CDR3. CDR1 MNHNY and CDR2 SVGAGI come from the germline V gene (reference sequence). Trimming removed 6 bases from V and 2 bases from J, with 14 bases in between. This CDR3 is CASSSMDRAYEQYF. Written as DNA, the CDR3 is TGTGCCAGCAGCTCCATGGACAGAGCCTACGAGCAGTACTTC.

The chain has TRBV9 and TRBJ1-4; 12 bases are a match to TRBD1. The CDR3 contains 16 residues. Germline trimming cut 2 bases from V and 7 bases from J; bases unmatched to any gene: 6. Germline lookup yields CDR1 SGDLS and CDR2 YYNGEE. For the CDR3, the DNA is TGTGCCAGCAGCGTTGGGACAGGGGGCGGAGGTGAAAAACTGTTTTTT. It yields the protein CASSVGTGGGGEKLFF. Based on the CDR3 plus reference TRBV9 and TRBJ1-4, the full variable domain is DSGVTQTPKHLITATGQRVTLRCSPRSGDLSVYWYQQSLDQGLQFLIQYYNGEERAKGNILERFSAQQFPDLHSELNLSSLELGDSALYFCASSVGTGGGGEKLFFGSGTQLSVL.

V gene TRBV27 combines with J gene TRBJ2-7, with D maybe TRBD2 (6 bases). CDR3 size: 15 residues. With 3 bases removed from V and 1 base from J, the gap between germline ends came to 13 bases. Germline CDR1 is MNHEY and CDR2 is SMNVEV (reference sequence). The CDR3 DNA reads as TGTGCCAGCAGTTTCCAATACGGGGGTTCCTACGAGCAGTACTTC. Translating it yields CASSFQYGGSYEQYF.

The J gene is TRBJ1-2, the V gene TRBV7-8, with TRBD1 matching 7 bases. With V trimmed by 1 base and J by 0 bases, 8 bases remained unmatched. Germline CDR1 is SGHVS and CDR2 is FQNEAQ. The CDR3 extends over 17 amino acids. CDR3 sequence reads: CASSLGRQGPANYGYTF. Here the CDR3 DNA reads TGTGCCAGCAGCTTAGGACGACAGGGCCCGGCTAACTATGGCTACACCTTC.

J is TRBJ2-4 and V is TRBV9, with 9 bases aligning to TRBD1. The CDR3 spans 13 residues. CDR1 is SGDLS, CDR2 YYNGEE, per germline. With V trimmed by 4 bases and J by 6 bases, 2 bases remained unmatched. CDR3 amino acids: CASSLDRGNIQYF. CDR3 bases: TGTGCCAGCAGCCTGGACAGGGGAAACATTCAGTACTTC.

The CDR3 DNA reads TGTGCCAGCAGCTCCCCTCGCGGGACTCCTTACAATGAGCAGTTCTTC. Protein product: CASSSPRGTPYNEQFF. The rearrangement joins TRBV5-4 to TRBJ2-1; tentative D call: TRBD2 (6 bases). Germline V gene data show CDR1 as SGHNT and CDR2 as YYREEE (reference sequence). The CDR3 is 16 residues long. Trimming took 3 bases from V and 4 from J, leaving 17 bases between them.

This clone is a singleton in its sample. The chain is built from TRBV30 and TRBJ2-5; D ambiguous. CDR1 GTSNPN and CDR2 SVGIG come from the germline V gene (reference sequence). The CDR3 runs 11 residues. V lost 0 bases and J lost 3, with 2 bases in between. The CDR3: CAWSVKETQYF. The CDR3 nucleotides read TGTGCCTGGAGTGTCAAAGAGACCCAGTACTTC.

V and J are TRBV5-1 and TRBJ2-7; tentatively, D is TRBD1 (6 bases). V gave up 0 bases and J gave up 2 bases, with 12 bases separating them. The CDR3 contains 15 residues. The germline V gene has CDR1 SGHRS and CDR2 YFSETQ. CDR3 DNA sequence: TGCGCCAGCAGCTTGGATGGACAGTGGGCCTACGAGCAGTACTTC. Amino acids: CASSLDGQWAYEQYF.

V usage is TRBV6-1 and J usage is TRBJ2-3; D ambiguous. The V end was cut by 7 bases, the J end by 2 bases, with 7 bases between. The CDR3 is 12 residues long. CDR1 is MNHNS, CDR2 SASEGT, per germline. DNA of the CDR3: TGTGCCAGCACCCTAATCACAGATACGCAGTATTTT. Translation: CASTLITDTQYF.

J is TRBJ2-7 and V is TRBV25-1; no definite D call. This CDR3 comprises 13 residues. Germline lookup yields CDR1 MGHDK and CDR2 SYGVNS. Trimming took off 2 bases at V and 6 bases at J, with 11 bases between the two ends. CDR3 sequence reads: CASSEAGGSEQYF. The CDR3 bases are TGTGCCAGCAGTGAAGCTGGCGGCAGCGAGCAGTACTTC.

V is TRBV18 and J is TRBJ2-2; TRBD2 might be the D (5 bases). Between the trimmed V and J ends, which lost 1 base and 6 bases, there was a span of 6 bases. This CDR3 comprises 13 residues. Germline-derived CDR1 and CDR2 are KGHSH and LQKENI. CDR3 residues: CASSPQRAGELFF. The CDR3 DNA reads as TGTGCCAGCTCACCACAGAGGGCCGGGGAGCTGTTTTTT.

V and J are TRBV7-9 and TRBJ2-5; the match to TRBD2 covers 8 bases. The trim removed 11 bases at V and 5 bases at J, leaving 10 bases unmatched. Germline V gene data show CDR1 as SEHNR and CDR2 as FQNEAQ (reference sequence). The length of the CDR3 is 13 residues. CDR3 nucleotide sequence: TGTGCCTCTATGCGGGGGGCGGGTGAGACCCAGTACTTC. Encoded protein: CASMRGAGETQYF.

The V and J genes are TRBV6-1 and TRBJ2-7, with TRBD2 identical over 7 bases. CDR3 length: 14 amino acids. Germline CDR1 and CDR2: MNHNS and SASEGT. V was clipped by 11 bases and J by 0 bases; unmatched bases: 10. CDR3 DNA: TGTGCCGCCTCGCCTAGCGGACCCTCCTACGAGCAGTACTTC. It codes for CAASPSGPSYEQYF.

The chain carries TRBV4-3 and TRBJ2-3; D might be TRBD2 (5 bases). V shed 0 bases and J shed 6 bases, with 19 bases lying between them. Germline CDR1 and CDR2: LGHNA and YSLEER. This CDR3 comprises 17 residues. The CDR3 loop is CASSQDPPAATADTQYF. CDR3 DNA sequence: TGCGCCAGCAGCCAAGATCCCCCAGCGGCTACAGCGGATACGCAGTATTTT.

The chain recombines TRBV10-3 with TRBJ1-5, with 7 positions matching TRBD1. The CDR3 contains 13 residues. Germline assignment: CDR1 ENHRY and CDR2 SYGVKD. Trimming cost V 8 bases and J 4 bases; bases outside gene matches: 5. In DNA, the CDR3 is TGTGCCATCGCCGGGACAGAGAATCAGCCCCAGCATTTT. It specifies CAIAGTENQPQHF.

J is TRBJ1-2 and V is TRBV18, with 7 bases identical to TRBD1. The V gene's germline CDR1 is KGHSH and CDR2 LQKENI. This CDR3 is built from 14 residues. J was trimmed by 8 bases and V by 5 bases; bases with no gene match: 11. This CDR3 is CASSSDREGKGYTF. The DNA for the CDR3 is TGTGCCAGCTCATCCGACAGGGAAGGAAAGGGCTACACCTTC. The variable domain in full, completed from reference TRBV18 and TRBJ1-2, reads NAGVMQNPRHLVRRRGQEARLRCSPMKGHSHVYWYRQLPEEGLKFMVYLQKENIIDESGMPKERFSAEFPKEGPSILRIQQVVRGDSAAYFCASSSDREGKGYTFGSGTRLTVV.

The gene calls are TRBV30 and TRBJ2-7; 9 positions agree with TRBD1. V lost 2 bases and J lost 6; bases outside the gene matches: 8. Looked up from germline, CDR1 is GTSNPN and CDR2 is SVGIG (reference sequence). The CDR3 has 14 amino acids. The CDR3, as DNA: TGTGCCTGGAGTTTTACAGGGGGCACAAGCGAGCAGTACTTC. Translating gives CAWSFTGGTSEQYF.

The rearrangement links TRBV30 to TRBJ2-7, with a tentative D call TRBD2 (5 bases). V lost 1 base to trimming and J lost 8 bases, with 18 bases between them. Germline CDR1 GTSNPN, CDR2 SVGIG (reference sequence). This CDR3 comprises 14 residues. The CDR3 sequence is CAWSDSGARGKQYF. DNA of the CDR3: TGTGCCTGGAGTGATTCGGGCGCCCGGGGAAAGCAGTACTTC.

J is TRBJ2-2 and V is TRBV6-1, with 14 positions matching TRBD2. Germline V gives CDR1 MNHNS, CDR2 SASEGT. Losses at the gene ends were 4 bases for V and 7 bases for J; bases not matched to a gene: 8. The CDR3 is 17 amino acids. DNA for the CDR3: TGTGCCAGCAGTGCCCTGACTAGCGGGAGGGTCGGCGGGGAGCTGTTTTTT. It specifies CASSALTSGRVGGELFF.

V is TRBV6-1 and J is TRBJ2-1; 7 bases are a match to TRBD2. The ends lost 10 bases at V and 5 bases at J; junction bases unmatched: 5. Germline assignment: CDR1 MNHNS and CDR2 SASEGT. This CDR3 is 12 amino acids long. This CDR3 is CATKRENNEQFF. The CDR3 DNA reads as TGTGCCACCAAGCGGGAAAACAATGAGCAGTTCTTC.

The chain links TRBV7-9 to TRBJ1-2, with 8 positions matching TRBD1. Looked up from germline, CDR1 is SEHNR and CDR2 is FQNEAQ (reference sequence). V trimming: 2 bases; J trimming: 4 bases; junction bases outside the gene matches: 3. This CDR3 comprises 14 residues. The DNA for the CDR3 is TGTGCCAGCAGCTTATCAGGGGGCGGCTATGGCTACACCTTC. This gives the protein CASSLSGGGYGYTF.

The chain links TRBV9 to TRBJ2-7, with 8 bases aligning to TRBD2. Trimming at V came to 4 bases and at J to 3 bases, leaving 9 bases not matched to a gene. This CDR3 is 15 amino acids long. Germline CDR1 and CDR2: SGDLS and YYNGEE. In nucleotides, the CDR3 is TGTGCCAGCAGCCCTTTTAGCGGGATCAGCTACGAGCAGTACTTC. This translates into CASSPFSGISYEQYF. Full variable domain (remainder filled in from reference TRBV9 and TRBJ2-7): DSGVTQTPKHLITATGQRVTLRCSPRSGDLSVYWYQQSLDQGLQFLIQYYNGEERAKGNILERFSAQQFPDLHSELNLSSLELGDSALYFCASSPFSGISYEQYFGPGTRLTVT.